This T cell receptor (beta chain) came from a study of post-analysis software for immune sequencing data. Study-wide context: Included courses were relapsing-remitting and secondary progressive multiple sclerosis; progressive-relapsing multiple sclerosis was also included. Study results and limitations: When the samples were clustered directly with F measure, those that had been prepared in the same batch showed strong co-clustering. Compared with controls, patients showed significantly lower normalized Chao1 diversity. TRBV segments more frequent in patients than in controls numbered several and included TRBV5-6, TRBV5-1 and TRBV20-1.

Built from TCR beta cDNA, the libraries had unique molecular identifiers in them. TCRdb analysed the PCR reads with MiXCR anew, one entry per CDR3 protein. Of hundreds of thousands of distinct CDR3 sequences listed, under 70% were seen once; the top ten hold over 4%. Looked up from germline, CDR1 is LGHNA and CDR2 is YNFKEQ. CDR3 length: 18 residues. To note about this clonotype: Its antigen is unknown. A read error may produce the germline difference seen at one junction end.

The V call is TRBV4-2, the J call TRBJ2-6; D is possibly TRBD2 (5 bases). Sequenced material: blood. This clonotype originated in a girl aged 5 to 17 with multiple sclerosis. The CDR3 loop reads CAGSRNGNEGSGANVLTF. CDR3 in DNA: TGTGCCGGCAGCCGCAATGGAAACGAGGGCTCTGGGGCCAACGTCCTGACTTTC.